This entry concerns a single TCR beta chain. This sample was taken from a study of blood T cell repertoires in COVID-19. Study-level background: Specimens from acute and convalescent COVID-19 originated in the United States, Italy and Spain.

The germline gives CDR1 SGDLS, CDR2 YYNGEE. The CDR3 consists of 18 residues. V lost 4 bases, J lost 0 bases, and 20 bases lay in between. Original methodology: Amplification of reference gene primers was used by the study to estimate nucleated cell counts. Libraries were prepared by immunoSEQ multiplex PCR; TCRdb keeps only in-frame clonotypes and omits some of them. From that table come the V and J calls and clone size; the DNA was used to work out D and trimming. The data show 130,000 to 150,000 clones, with 84% seen just once and 5.5% held by the top ten. This sequence was found in a man in his forties with acute COVID-19. The J gene is TRBJ1-3, the V gene TRBV9, with D hard to call. The sequenced sample was PBMCs or T cells enriched from blood (not recorded which). DNA for the CDR3: TGTGCCAGCAGCCGAATCTTGGGCCGCCAACTCTCTGGAAACACCATATATTTT. Translation gives CASSRILGRQLSGNTIYF.